One and the same sample provided the 10 T cell receptor beta chains below, sequenced in a study of blood T cell repertoires in COVID-19. The protocol was immunoSEQ multiplex PCR, while the TCRdb copy is restricted to in-frame clones and leaves out a portion. This sample has roughly 200,000 clones, with 88% found just once. The sequenced sample was peripheral blood. These TCRs come from a man aged 50 to 60 with COVID-19, enrolled during active disease.

The chain combines TRBV4-1 with TRBJ1-6, with a tentative D call TRBD1 (5 bases). This CDR3 region has 13 residues. Germline assignment: CDR1 MGHRA and CDR2 YSYEKL. The V end lost 4 bases, the J end lost 10 bases, and 11 bases lay between the germline ends. The CDR3 region has the DNA TGCGCCAGCAGCCGGGGGGGAGGGTCACCCCTCCACTTT. Translation: CASSRGGGSPLHF.

Worth noting for this clone: Within the sample, other DNA sequences also encode this same CDR3. V is TRBV15 and J is TRBJ2-2; D gene unclear. The CDR3 loop spans 14 amino acids. V lost 0 bases and J 4 bases, leaving 6 bases between the germline ends. Per the germline V gene, CDR1 is LNHNV and CDR2 is YYDKDF (reference sequence). The CDR3 DNA reads TGTGCCACCAGCAGAGAGCTAGGCACCGGGGAGCTGTTTTTT. Translation gives CATSRELGTGELFF.

The CDR3 sequence is CASERQLSSYNEQFF. DNA of the CDR3: TGTGCCAGCGAGAGGCAGCTAAGCTCCTACAATGAGCAGTTCTTC. The gene calls are TRBV21-1 and TRBJ2-1; the table names TRBD2, a call not compared with the DNA. TRBV21-1 is a known pseudogene. The CDR3 has 15 residues.

V gene TRBV9 combines with J gene TRBJ2-7; possibly TRBD1 for D (5 bases). V was clipped by 0 bases and J by 7 bases, with 11 bases between them. This CDR3 has 13 residues. Germline CDR1 SGDLS, CDR2 YYNGEE. The CDR3 loop is CASSVGGSGEQYF. Written as DNA, the CDR3 is TGTGCCAGCAGCGTAGGCGGCTCAGGGGAGCAGTACTTC.

This clone was counted a few times. The chain couples TRBV7-9 to TRBJ2-1; weak D call: TRBD2 (6 bases). Germline CDR1 reads SEHNR; CDR2 reads FQNEAQ (reference sequence). Deletions cut 5 bases from V and 8 bases from J, with 19 bases between. This CDR3 is built from 15 residues. The CDR3 DNA reads as TGTGCCAGCAGCCCCACGGAGGGCGGACGGGATGAGCAGTTCTTC. Protein: CASSPTEGGRDEQFF.

This chain connects TRBV30 to TRBJ1-6, with D perhaps TRBD1 (6 bases). This CDR3 has 14 residues. The germline V gene encodes CDR1 GTSNPN and CDR2 SVGIG (reference sequence). V was pared by 2 bases and J by 7 bases, with 12 bases between. The chain's CDR3 is CAWSLGQNNSPLHF. The CDR3 nucleotides are TGTGCCTGGAGTCTCGGACAGAACAATTCACCCCTCCACTTT.

The chain uses TRBV10-3 and TRBJ1-6; the match to TRBD1 covers 7 bases. The CDR3 is 14 residues long. V lost 10 bases and J lost 5; bases outside the gene matches: 8. Germline assignment: CDR1 ENHRY and CDR2 SYGVKD. As DNA, the CDR3 is TGTGCCACCACTAGACAGGGAAATAATTCACCCCTCCACTTT. Encoded protein: CATTRQGNNSPLHF.

The V and J genes are TRBV27 and TRBJ2-1, with TRBD1 identical over 9 bases. This CDR3 has 16 residues. Looked up from germline, CDR1 is MNHEY and CDR2 is SMNVEV (reference sequence). The ends lost 2 bases at V and 2 bases at J; junction bases unmatched: 4. Here the CDR3 reads CASSLQRQGAYNEQFF. Written as DNA, the CDR3 is TGTGCCAGCAGTTTACAGAGACAGGGGGCCTACAATGAGCAGTTCTTC.

The chain links TRBV5-8 to TRBJ1-1; TRBD1 aligns across 8 bases. Germline CDR1 reads SGHTS; CDR2 reads YDEGEE. V dropped 4 bases and J dropped 7; count of bases not matched to a gene: 9. The CDR3 extends over 14 amino acids. Written as DNA, the CDR3 is TGTGCCAGCAGCACGGGACAGGCATACAGTGAAGCTTTCTTT. Amino acid sequence: CASSTGQAYSEAFF.

This chain uses TRBV6-5 with TRBJ2-5; 9 bases match TRBD1. Germline values: CDR1 MNHEY, CDR2 SVGAGI. This CDR3 comprises 14 residues. V lost 5 bases to trimming and J lost 5 bases; unmatched junction nucleotides: 6. The CDR3 DNA reads as TGTGCCAGCAGTCCGGGACAGGGCCGGGAGACCCAGTACTTC. Translation gives CASSPGQGRETQYF.